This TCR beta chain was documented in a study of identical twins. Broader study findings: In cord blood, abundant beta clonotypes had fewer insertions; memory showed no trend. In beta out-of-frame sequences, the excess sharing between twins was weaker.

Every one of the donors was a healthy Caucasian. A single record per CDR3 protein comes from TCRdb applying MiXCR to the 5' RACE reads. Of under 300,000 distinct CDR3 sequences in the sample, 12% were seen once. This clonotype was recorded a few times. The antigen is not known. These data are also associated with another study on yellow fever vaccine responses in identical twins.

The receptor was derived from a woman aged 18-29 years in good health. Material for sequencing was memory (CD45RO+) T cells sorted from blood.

CDR3 loop: CASSSSPDFFYEQYF. The CDR3 region has the DNA TGCGCCAGCAGCTCCTCACCAGACTTCTTCTACGAGCAGTACTTC. The chain recombines TRBV5-1 with TRBJ2-7; no reliable D call. Germline CDR1 is SGHRS and CDR2 is YFSETQ. The ends were cut back, 3 bases at V and 3 bases at J, with 16 bases in the middle. This CDR3 region has 15 residues.